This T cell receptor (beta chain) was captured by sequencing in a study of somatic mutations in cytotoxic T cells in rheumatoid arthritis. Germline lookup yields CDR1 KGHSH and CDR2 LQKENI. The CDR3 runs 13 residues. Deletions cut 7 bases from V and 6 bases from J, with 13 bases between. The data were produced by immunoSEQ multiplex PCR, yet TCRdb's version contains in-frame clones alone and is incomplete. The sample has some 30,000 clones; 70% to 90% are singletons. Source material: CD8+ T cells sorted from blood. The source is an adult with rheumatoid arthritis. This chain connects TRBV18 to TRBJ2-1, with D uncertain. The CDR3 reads CASCPPLINEQFF. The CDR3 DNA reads TGTGCCAGCTGCCCCCCCTTAATCAATGAGCAGTTCTTC.